The 21 T cell receptor beta chains given below trace back to one sample, sequenced in a study of shared clonotypes between healthy human individuals. The method was immunoSEQ multiplex PCR; TCRdb's version includes in-frame clones alone and lacks a portion of them. This table has about 2.4 million clones, under 95% appearing once. The sample was naive CD4+ T cells from PBMCs. Subset of the sample: CD45RA+ positively selected. These receptors were obtained from a man aged 18 to 35 in good health. Some clones in this sample may be carry-over from other donors' samples.

A few counts support this clone. The chain carries TRBV6-1 and TRBJ1-1, with 7 bases lining up with TRBD1. The J segment lost 4 bases and the V segment lost 2 bases, leaving 4 bases of the junction unmatched. The CDR3 is made up of 14 amino acids. From germline, CDR1 is MNHNS and CDR2 SASEGT. The CDR3 is CASSERSGGTEAFF. CDR3 sequence (DNA): TGTGCCAGCAGTGAAAGATCAGGGGGCACTGAAGCTTTCTTT.

The chain joins TRBV2 to TRBJ1-3; 9 positions match TRBD1. Per the germline V gene, CDR1 is SNHLY and CDR2 is FYNNEI. The CDR3 has 14 amino acids. V was clipped by 5 bases and J by 4 bases; unmatched bases: 3. The CDR3 protein is CASSTGGNGNTIYF. Written as DNA, the CDR3 is TGTGCCAGCAGTACAGGGGGCAACGGAAACACCATATATTTT.

The CDR3 nucleotides are TGTGCCAGCAGTCCATCCGGGACGGCCTACAATGAGCAGTTCTTC. It specifies CASSPSGTAYNEQFF. The chain combines TRBV11-3 with TRBJ2-1; the D gene could be TRBD1 or TRBD2 (5 bases each). The CDR3 totals 15 residues. The ends were cut back, 6 bases at V and 2 bases at J, with 14 bases in the middle. Germline CDR1 reads SGHNT; CDR2 reads YENEEA.

In its sample, this clone was seen once. The rearrangement joins TRBV6-6 to TRBJ1-5; a weak D match, TRBD1 (5 bases). There are 16 residues in the CDR3. Germline CDR1 is MNHNY and CDR2 is SVGAGI (reference sequence). Trimming removed 2 bases from V and 0 bases from J, with 11 bases in between. The CDR3, as DNA: TGTGCCAGCAGTTACAGGGCAGGGTTTAGCAATCAGCCCCAGCATTTT. Translated: CASSYRAGFSNQPQHF.

The V and J genes are TRBV9 and TRBJ2-1; D may be TRBD2 (6 bases). The CDR3 is made up of 15 amino acids. Germline CDR1 and CDR2: SGDLS and YYNGEE. Trimming shortened V by 0 bases and J by 5 bases, and 12 bases separated the two germline ends. CDR3 region: CASSVGTKTNNEQFF. CDR3 DNA sequence: TGTGCCAGCAGCGTAGGGACTAAAACGAACAATGAGCAGTTCTTC.

This chain uses TRBV28 with TRBJ1-4; TRBD1 agrees at 9 bases. Germline lookup yields CDR1 MDHEN and CDR2 SYDVKM. Germline trimming cut 8 bases from V and 8 bases from J; bases unmatched to any gene: 12. The CDR3 has 15 amino acids. CDR3 bases: TGTGCCAGCTACGGAACCGGGACAGGGACGGAAAAACTGTTTTTT. It specifies CASYGTGTGTEKLFF.

The rearrangement uses TRBV4-1 and TRBJ1-1, with 9 bases lining up with TRBD1. The trim removed 4 bases at V and 0 bases at J, leaving 3 bases unmatched. The length of the CDR3 is 15 residues. Per the germline V gene, CDR1 is MGHRA and CDR2 is YSYEKL. The CDR3 here is CASSPRDRVNTEAFF. The DNA of the CDR3 is TGCGCCAGCAGCCCCCGGGACAGGGTGAACACTGAAGCTTTCTTT.

This chain joins TRBV9 and TRBJ2-3; 9 bases are shared with TRBD2. Trimming cost V 3 bases and J 5 bases; bases outside gene matches: 10. The CDR3 length is 16 residues. Germline lookup yields CDR1 SGDLS and CDR2 YYNGEE. The CDR3 nucleotides read TGTGCCAGCAGCGCAAGACTAGCGGATCTAATAGATACGCAGTATTTT. Translated: CASSARLADLIDTQYF. The full variable domain, with the rest looked up from reference TRBV9 and TRBJ2-3, is DSGVTQTPKHLITATGQRVTLRCSPRSGDLSVYWYQQSLDQGLQFLIQYYNGEERAKGNILERFSAQQFPDLHSELNLSSLELGDSALYFCASSARLADLIDTQYFGPGTRLTVL.

The V gene is TRBV7-9, the J gene TRBJ1-1; 8 positions match TRBD1. The length of the CDR3 is 15 residues. Losses at the gene ends were 5 bases for V and 3 bases for J; bases not matched to a gene: 8. CDR1 SEHNR and CDR2 FQNEAQ come from the germline V gene (reference sequence). The CDR3 here is CASSGRTGRDTEAFF. The CDR3 DNA is TGTGCCAGCAGCGGAAGGACAGGGAGGGACACTGAAGCTTTCTTT.

The chain recombines TRBV28 with TRBJ2-4, with a possible D match to TRBD2 (5 bases). Germline values: CDR1 MDHEN, CDR2 SYDVKM. The CDR3 sequence is 14 residues long. Trimming cost V 3 bases and J 5 bases, with 11 bases left between them. The CDR3, as DNA: TGTGCCAGCAGTTTTAGTTCCGGGGAAAACATTCAGTACTTC. It translates to CASSFSSGENIQYF.

This chain links TRBV10-2 with TRBJ1-1, with TRBD1 matching over 7 bases. The CDR3 sequence is 15 residues long. J gave up 2 bases and V 5 bases, and 8 bases lay outside the gene matches. Per the germline V gene, CDR1 is WSHSY and CDR2 is SAAADI. The CDR3 protein is CASSRGGTANTEAFF. The CDR3 nucleotides read TGCGCCAGCAGTCGGGGGGGGACAGCAAACACTGAAGCTTTCTTT.

V gene TRBV6-5 combines with J gene TRBJ1-1; 7 bases align to TRBD1. The germline V gene has CDR1 MNHEY and CDR2 SVGAGI. The trim removed 6 bases at V and 4 bases at J, leaving 11 bases unmatched. The CDR3 consists of 15 residues. DNA of the CDR3: TGTGCCAGCAGACCCGGGACAGCCGGCGGCACTGAAGCTTTCTTT. Its translation: CASRPGTAGGTEAFF.

The chain couples TRBV30 to TRBJ2-7; the D gene is possibly TRBD2 (5 bases). There are 14 residues in the CDR3. Germline lookup yields CDR1 GTSNPN and CDR2 SVGIG (reference sequence). Trimming stripped 0 bases from V and 3 bases from J, with 12 bases between. This CDR3 is CAWSVAVGSYEQYF. Written as DNA, the CDR3 is TGTGCCTGGAGTGTAGCAGTGGGGAGCTACGAGCAGTACTTC.

The chain couples TRBV27 to TRBJ1-2; D is uncertain. V lost 6 bases to trimming and J lost 8 bases, with 16 bases between them. The germline V gene has CDR1 MNHEY and CDR2 SMNVEV (reference sequence). CDR3 length: 13 amino acids. The CDR3 nucleotides are TGTGCCAGCAGCCCGTGGGGAGTAGGAGGCTACACCTTC. It specifies CASSPWGVGGYTF.

The rearrangement joins TRBV6-1 to TRBJ1-4; TRBD1 matches at 7 bases. This CDR3 spans 16 amino acids. V shed 0 bases, J shed 2 bases, and the junction held 3 bases outside the gene matches. The V gene's germline CDR1 is MNHNS and CDR2 SASEGT. DNA of the CDR3: TGTGCCAGCAGTGAAGCTCGAGGGGGCACTAATGAAAAACTGTTTTTT. It yields the protein CASSEARGGTNEKLFF.

This clone was found once. This rearrangement joins TRBV7-3 to TRBJ2-1, with TRBD2 matching 7 bases. In germline, CDR1 is SGHTA, CDR2 FQGTGA. This CDR3 is 14 amino acids long. The ends lost 3 bases at V and 10 bases at J; junction bases unmatched: 9. This CDR3 reads CASSLGGSLGEQFF. DNA for the CDR3: TGTGCCAGCAGCTTGGGCGGGAGCTTAGGGGAGCAGTTCTTC.

The count of this clone is one. The chain has TRBV5-1 and TRBJ2-4; D assignment may be TRBD1 or TRBD2 (6 bases each). CDR1 and CDR2 (germline): SGHRS, YFSETQ. Trimming took 4 bases from V and 2 from J, leaving 13 bases between them. The CDR3 has 15 residues. CDR3 DNA sequence: TGCGCCAGCAGCCCAGAGGGGGGTCCCAAAAACATTCAGTACTTC. Translated: CASSPEGGPKNIQYF.

Here the CDR3 reads CASSQQLQETQYF. The CDR3 bases are TGTGCCAGCAGCCAACAGCTCCAAGAGACCCAGTACTTC. The gene calls are TRBV14 and TRBJ2-5; D call uncertain. V lost 2 bases and J 1 base, leaving 5 bases between the germline ends. The germline CDR1 and CDR2 sequences are SGHDN and FVKESK. The CDR3 consists of 13 residues.

The chain carries TRBV6-1 and TRBJ1-1, with 7 nucleotides matching TRBD1. Losses at the gene ends were 6 bases for V and 4 bases for J; bases not matched to a gene: 5. The CDR3 has 13 residues. Germline V gene sequence: CDR1 MNHNS, CDR2 SASEGT. CDR3 sequence (DNA): TGTGCCAGCAGGTACAGGGGACCCACTGAAGCTTTCTTT. Protein sequence: CASRYRGPTEAFF.

The chain carries TRBV29-1 and TRBJ2-7; the match to TRBD1 covers 9 bases. The V and J ends lost 7 bases and 2 bases, in that order; junction bases with no gene match: 6. The CDR3 spans 13 residues. Germline lookup yields CDR1 SQVTM and CDR2 ANQGSEA. The CDR3 protein is CSAGTGLPYEQYF. The CDR3 nucleotides read TGCAGCGCGGGGACAGGGCTCCCCTACGAGCAGTACTTC.

Worth noting for this clone: In the same sample, other DNA sequences code for this CDR3. This chain links TRBV5-1 with TRBJ2-3; D is perhaps TRBD1 (6 bases). The CDR3 covers 16 residues. Trimming cost V 1 base and J 3 bases, with 15 bases left between them. Germline CDR1 is SGHRS and CDR2 is YFSETQ. DNA of the CDR3: TGCGCCAGCAGCTTGTCTGGTACAGGGACAACAGATACGCAGTATTTT. Translating gives CASSLSGTGTTDTQYF.